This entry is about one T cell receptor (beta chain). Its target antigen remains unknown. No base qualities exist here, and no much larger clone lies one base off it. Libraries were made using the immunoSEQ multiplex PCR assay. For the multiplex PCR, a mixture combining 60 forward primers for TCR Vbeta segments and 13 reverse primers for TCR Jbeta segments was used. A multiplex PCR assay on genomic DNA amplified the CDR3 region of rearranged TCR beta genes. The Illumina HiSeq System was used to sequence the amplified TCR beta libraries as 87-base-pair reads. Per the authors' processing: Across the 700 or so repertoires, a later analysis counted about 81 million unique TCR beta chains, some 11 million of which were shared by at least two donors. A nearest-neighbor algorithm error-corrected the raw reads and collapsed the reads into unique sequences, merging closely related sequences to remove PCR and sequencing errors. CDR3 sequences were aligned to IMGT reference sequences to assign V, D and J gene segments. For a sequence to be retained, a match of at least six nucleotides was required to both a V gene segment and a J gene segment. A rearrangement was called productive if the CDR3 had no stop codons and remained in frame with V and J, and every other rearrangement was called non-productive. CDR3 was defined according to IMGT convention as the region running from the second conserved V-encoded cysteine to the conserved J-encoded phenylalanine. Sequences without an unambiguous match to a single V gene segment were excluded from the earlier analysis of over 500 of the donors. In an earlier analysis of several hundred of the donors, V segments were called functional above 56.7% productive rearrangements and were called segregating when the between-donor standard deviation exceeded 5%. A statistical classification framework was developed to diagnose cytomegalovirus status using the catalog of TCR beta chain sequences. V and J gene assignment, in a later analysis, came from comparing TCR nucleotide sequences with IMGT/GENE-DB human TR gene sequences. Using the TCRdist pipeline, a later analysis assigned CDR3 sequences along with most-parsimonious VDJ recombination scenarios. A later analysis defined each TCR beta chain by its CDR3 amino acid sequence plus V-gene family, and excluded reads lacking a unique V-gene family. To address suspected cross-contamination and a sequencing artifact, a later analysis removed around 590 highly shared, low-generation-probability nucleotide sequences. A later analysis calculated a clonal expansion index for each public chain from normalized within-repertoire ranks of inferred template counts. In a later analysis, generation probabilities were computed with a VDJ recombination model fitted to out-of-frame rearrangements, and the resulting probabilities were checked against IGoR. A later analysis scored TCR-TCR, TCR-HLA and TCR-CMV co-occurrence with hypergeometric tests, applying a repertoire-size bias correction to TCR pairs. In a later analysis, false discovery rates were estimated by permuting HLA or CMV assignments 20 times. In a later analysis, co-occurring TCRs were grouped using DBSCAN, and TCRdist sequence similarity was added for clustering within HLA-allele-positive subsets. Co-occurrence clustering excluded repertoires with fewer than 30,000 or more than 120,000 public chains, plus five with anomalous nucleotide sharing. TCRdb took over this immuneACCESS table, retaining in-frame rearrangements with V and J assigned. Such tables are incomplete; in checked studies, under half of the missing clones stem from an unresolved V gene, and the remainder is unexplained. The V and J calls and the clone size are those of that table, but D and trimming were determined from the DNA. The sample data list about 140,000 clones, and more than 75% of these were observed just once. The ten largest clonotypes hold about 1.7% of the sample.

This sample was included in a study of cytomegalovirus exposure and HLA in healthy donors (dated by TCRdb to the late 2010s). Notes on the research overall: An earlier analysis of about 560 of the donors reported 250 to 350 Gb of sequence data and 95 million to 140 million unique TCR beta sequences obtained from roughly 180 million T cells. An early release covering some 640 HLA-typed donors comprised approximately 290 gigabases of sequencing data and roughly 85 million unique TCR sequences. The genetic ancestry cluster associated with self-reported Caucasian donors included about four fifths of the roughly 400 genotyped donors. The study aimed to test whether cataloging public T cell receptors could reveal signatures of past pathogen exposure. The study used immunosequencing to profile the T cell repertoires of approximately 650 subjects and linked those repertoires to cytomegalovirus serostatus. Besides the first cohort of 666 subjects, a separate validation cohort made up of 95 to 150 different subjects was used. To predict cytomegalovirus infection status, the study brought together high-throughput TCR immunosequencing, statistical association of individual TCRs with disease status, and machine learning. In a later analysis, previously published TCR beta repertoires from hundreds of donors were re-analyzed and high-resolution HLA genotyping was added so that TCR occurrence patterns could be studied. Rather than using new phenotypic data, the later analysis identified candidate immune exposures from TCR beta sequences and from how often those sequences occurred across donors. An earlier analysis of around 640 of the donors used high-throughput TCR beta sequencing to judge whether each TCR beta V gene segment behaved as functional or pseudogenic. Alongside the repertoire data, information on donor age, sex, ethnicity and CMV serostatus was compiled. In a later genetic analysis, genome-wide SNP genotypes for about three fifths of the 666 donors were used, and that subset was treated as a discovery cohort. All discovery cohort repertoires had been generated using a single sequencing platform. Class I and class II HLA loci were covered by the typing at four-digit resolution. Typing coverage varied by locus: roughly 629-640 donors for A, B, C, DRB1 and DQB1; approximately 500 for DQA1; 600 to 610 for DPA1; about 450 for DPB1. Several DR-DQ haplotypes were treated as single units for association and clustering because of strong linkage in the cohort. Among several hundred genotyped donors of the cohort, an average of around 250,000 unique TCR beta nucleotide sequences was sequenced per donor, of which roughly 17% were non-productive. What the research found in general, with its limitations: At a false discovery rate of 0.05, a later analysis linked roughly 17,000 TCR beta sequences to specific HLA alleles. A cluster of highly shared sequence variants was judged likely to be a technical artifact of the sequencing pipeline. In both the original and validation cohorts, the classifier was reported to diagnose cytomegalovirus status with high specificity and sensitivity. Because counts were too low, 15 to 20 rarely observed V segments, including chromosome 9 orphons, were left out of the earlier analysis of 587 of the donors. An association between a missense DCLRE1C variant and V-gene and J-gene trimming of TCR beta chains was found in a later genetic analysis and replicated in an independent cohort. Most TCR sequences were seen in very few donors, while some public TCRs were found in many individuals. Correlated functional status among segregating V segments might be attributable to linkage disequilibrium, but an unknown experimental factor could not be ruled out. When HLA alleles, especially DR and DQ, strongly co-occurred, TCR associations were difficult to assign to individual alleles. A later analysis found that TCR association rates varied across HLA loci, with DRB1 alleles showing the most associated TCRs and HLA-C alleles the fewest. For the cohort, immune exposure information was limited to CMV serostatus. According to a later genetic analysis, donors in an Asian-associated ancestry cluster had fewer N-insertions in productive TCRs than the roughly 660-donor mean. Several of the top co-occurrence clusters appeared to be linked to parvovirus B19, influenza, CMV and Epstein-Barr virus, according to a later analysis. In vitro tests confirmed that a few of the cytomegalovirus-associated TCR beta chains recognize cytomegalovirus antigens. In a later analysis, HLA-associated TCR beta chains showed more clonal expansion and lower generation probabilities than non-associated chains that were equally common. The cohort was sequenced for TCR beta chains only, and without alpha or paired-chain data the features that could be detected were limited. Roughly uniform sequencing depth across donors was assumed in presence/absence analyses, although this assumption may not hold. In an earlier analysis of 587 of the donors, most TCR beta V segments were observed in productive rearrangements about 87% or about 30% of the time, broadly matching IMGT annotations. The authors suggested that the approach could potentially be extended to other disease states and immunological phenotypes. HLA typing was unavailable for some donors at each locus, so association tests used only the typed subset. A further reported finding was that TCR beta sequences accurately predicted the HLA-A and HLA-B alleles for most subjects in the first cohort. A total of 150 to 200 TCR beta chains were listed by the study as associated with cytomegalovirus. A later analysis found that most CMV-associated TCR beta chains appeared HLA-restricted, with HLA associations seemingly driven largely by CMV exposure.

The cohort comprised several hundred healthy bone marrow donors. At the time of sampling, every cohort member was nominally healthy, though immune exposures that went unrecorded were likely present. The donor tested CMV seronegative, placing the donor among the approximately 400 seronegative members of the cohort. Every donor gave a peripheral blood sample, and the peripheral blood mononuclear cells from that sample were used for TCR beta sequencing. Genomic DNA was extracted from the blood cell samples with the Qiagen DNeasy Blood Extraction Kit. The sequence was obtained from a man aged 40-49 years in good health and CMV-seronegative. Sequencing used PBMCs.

The CDR3 amino acid sequence is: CASSYSGRLTDTQYF. The nucleotides read TGTGCCAGCAGTTACTCGGGGAGGCTCACAGATACGCAGTATTTT. The V gene is TRBV6-5 and the J gene is TRBJ2-3; the best D guess is TRBD2, with 6 bases matching. CDR3 length: 15 amino acids, cysteine to phenylalanine. The read is trimmed to its CDR3 DNA, 45 bases read in frame from base 1. Per the germline V gene, MNHEY is the CDR1 and SVGAGI is the CDR2. V was cut back by 0 bases and J by 2 bases, leaving a gap of 9 bases between them.